This T cell receptor beta chain was identified in a study of cytomegalovirus exposure and HLA in healthy donors (TCRdb year 2017). Some background on the complete study: According to an earlier analysis of 550 to 750 of the donors, 150 million to 200 million T cells yielded some 110 million unique TCR beta sequences and more than 250 Gb of sequence data. A later genetic analysis used genome-wide SNP genotypes for about 65% of the roughly 670 donors, treating that subset as a discovery cohort. The number of typed donors differed by locus: about 620-640 for A, B, C, DRB1 and DQB1; 500 to 550 for DQA1; about 600 for DPA1; and some 470 for DPB1. Besides the first cohort of around 700 subjects, a separate validation cohort made up of 120 or so different subjects was used. HLA typing covered class I and class II loci at four-digit resolution. Several DR-DQ haplotypes were treated as single units for association and clustering because of strong linkage in the cohort. The study profiled the T cell repertoires of 550 to 700 subjects by immunosequencing and related them to cytomegalovirus serostatus. Every repertoire in the discovery cohort had been generated on one and the same sequencing platform. A later analysis re-examined previously published TCR beta repertoires from more than 550 donors and added high-resolution HLA genotyping to investigate patterns of TCR occurrence. The aim of the study was to test whether cataloging public T cell receptors could identify signatures of past pathogen exposure. Donor age, sex, ethnicity and CMV serostatus were compiled together with the repertoire data. Rather than drawing on any new phenotypic data, the later analysis identified candidate immune exposures from TCR beta sequences and the way those sequences occurred across donors. An earlier analysis of several hundred of the donors applied high-throughput TCR beta sequencing to assess whether each TCR beta V gene segment acted as functional or pseudogenic. An early release covering roughly 580 HLA-typed donors comprised around 300 gigabases of sequencing data and some 79 million unique TCR sequences. Of the 398 genotyped donors, 65% to 90% fell in the genetic ancestry cluster associated with self-reported Caucasian donors. Among some 400 genotyped donors of the cohort, an average of about 240,000 unique TCR beta nucleotide sequences were sequenced per donor, around a sixth of them non-productive. To predict cytomegalovirus infection status, the study brought together high-throughput TCR immunosequencing, statistical association of individual TCRs with disease status, and machine learning. On the study overall, not on this receptor specifically: In vitro tests confirmed that a few of the cytomegalovirus-associated TCR beta chains recognize cytomegalovirus antigens. In a later analysis, around 15,000 TCR beta sequences were associated with specific HLA alleles at a false discovery rate of 0.05. A later genetic analysis reported fewer N-insertions in productive TCRs among donors in an Asian-associated ancestry cluster than the roughly 700-donor mean. The study gave a list of over 150 TCR beta chains associated with cytomegalovirus. According to a later analysis, parvovirus B19, influenza, CMV and Epstein-Barr virus appeared linked to several top co-occurrence clusters. Most TCR sequences were observed very rarely across donors, whereas some public TCRs were present in many individuals. The authors suggested that the approach could potentially be generalized to other disease states and immunological phenotypes. The cohort was sequenced for TCR beta chains only, and without alpha or paired-chain data the features that could be detected were limited. According to a later analysis, most CMV-associated TCR beta chains appeared to be HLA-restricted, and the HLA associations seemed to be driven largely by CMV exposure. Approximately 16 rarely observed V segments, including chromosome 9 orphons, were excluded from the earlier analysis of about 610 of the donors because counts were too low. In a later analysis, the rate of TCR association differed among HLA loci, with DRB1 alleles having the most associated TCRs and HLA-C alleles having the fewest. HLA typing was unavailable for some donors at each locus, so association tests used only the typed subset. A cluster of highly shared sequence variants was judged likely to be a technical artifact of the sequencing pipeline. When HLA alleles, especially DR and DQ, strongly co-occurred, attributing TCR associations to individual alleles was difficult. Correlated functional status among segregating V segments might reflect linkage disequilibrium, but an unknown experimental factor could not be ruled out. The only immune exposure information available for the cohort was CMV serostatus. Because the 87-base-pair reads could not distinguish some IMGT-functional V segments, including TRBV6-2 and TRBV6-3, those segments were excluded. A later genetic analysis associated a missense DCLRE1C variant with V-gene and J-gene trimming of TCR beta chains, and an independent cohort replicated the association. In an earlier analysis of some 550 of the donors, most TCR beta V segments were observed in productive rearrangements about 90% or about 30% of the time, broadly matching IMGT annotations. Compared with equally common non-associated chains, HLA-associated TCR beta chains in a later analysis were more clonally expanded and had lower generation probabilities. The classifier was reported to diagnose cytomegalovirus status with high specificity and sensitivity in both the original and validation cohorts. A further reported finding was that TCR beta sequences accurately predicted the HLA-A and HLA-B alleles for most subjects in the first cohort. Sequencing depth was assumed to be roughly uniform across donors in the presence/absence analyses, though that assumption may not hold.

V has 3 bases trimmed and J has 5 bases trimmed; junction bases matching no gene number 8. From cysteine to phenylalanine, the CDR3 is 15 amino acids long. The kept DNA is CDR3 alone, 45 bases in frame from the first base. CDR1 GTSNPN and CDR2 SVGIG were looked up in the germline V gene (reference sequence). Libraries were built with the immunoSEQ multiplex PCR assay. For the multiplex PCR, a mixture combining 60 forward primers for TCR Vbeta segments and 13 reverse primers for TCR Jbeta segments was used. A multiplex PCR assay on genomic DNA amplified the CDR3 region of rearranged TCR beta genes. On the Illumina HiSeq System, the amplified TCR beta libraries were sequenced as 87-base-pair reads. In the authors' own workflow: A later analysis tallied some 79 million unique TCR beta chains across the 660 or so repertoires, and 10 million to 11 million of those chains were shared by two or more donors. Raw reads were error-corrected and collapsed into unique sequences by a nearest-neighbor algorithm in which closely related sequences were merged to remove PCR and sequencing errors. Alignment of CDR3 sequences to IMGT reference sequences was used to assign V, D and J gene segments. For a sequence to be retained, a match of at least six nucleotides to both a V gene segment and a J gene segment was required. A rearrangement was called productive if the CDR3 had no stop codons and remained in frame with V and J, and every other rearrangement was called non-productive. Following IMGT convention, CDR3 was defined as the stretch from the second conserved V-encoded cysteine up to the conserved J-encoded phenylalanine. Sequences without an unambiguous match to a single V gene segment were excluded from the earlier analysis of about 600 of the donors. An earlier analysis of a few hundred of the donors called V segments functional above 56.7% productive rearrangements and segregating when the between-donor standard deviation exceeded 5%. A statistical classification framework was built to diagnose cytomegalovirus status from the catalog of TCR beta chain sequences. In a later analysis, TCR nucleotide sequences were compared against IMGT/GENE-DB human TR gene sequences so that V and J genes could be assigned. Using the TCRdist pipeline, a later analysis assigned CDR3 sequences along with most-parsimonious VDJ recombination scenarios. In a later analysis, each TCR beta chain was defined by its CDR3 amino acid sequence together with its V-gene family, and reads without a unique V-gene family were excluded. In a later analysis, 550 to 650 highly shared, low-generation-probability nucleotide sequences were removed to address suspected cross-contamination and a sequencing artifact. In a later analysis, a clonal expansion index for each public chain was calculated from normalized within-repertoire ranks of inferred template counts. In a later analysis, generation probabilities were computed with a VDJ recombination model fitted to out-of-frame rearrangements, and the resulting probabilities were checked against IGoR. In a later analysis, TCR-TCR, TCR-HLA and TCR-CMV co-occurrence was scored with hypergeometric tests, and a repertoire-size bias correction was applied to TCR pairs. False discovery rates were estimated in a later analysis by permuting HLA or CMV assignments 20 times. A later analysis grouped co-occurring TCRs with DBSCAN, adding TCRdist sequence similarity when clustering within HLA-allele-positive subsets. Repertoires with fewer than 30,000 or more than 120,000 public chains were left out of co-occurrence clustering, as were a handful of repertoires with anomalous nucleotide sharing. TCRdb re-hosts the immuneACCESS table, in-frame sequences only. Its copies lack some clones; in the studies checked, an unresolved V gene accounts for under half of them, and the cause for the rest is not known. V and J calls plus clone size are reproduced from that table; the DNA served to infer D and trimming. The table kept for this sample lists about 65,000 clones. Roughly 15% of the sample goes to the ten largest clones.

About this clone itself: This receptor's antigen is unknown.

The cohort comprised 550 to 700 healthy bone marrow donors. Cohort members were all nominally healthy when sampled, although unrecorded immune exposures were likely present. The donor was CMV seronegative and was included in the group of approximately 350 seronegative cohort members. A peripheral blood sample was collected from each donor, and TCR beta sequencing was performed on peripheral blood mononuclear cells. The Qiagen DNeasy Blood Extraction Kit was used to extract genomic DNA from the blood cell samples. The TCR was taken from a boy between 5 and 17 years old in good health and CMV-seronegative. This chain joins TRBV30 to TRBJ2-1, and 9 junctional nucleotides match TRBD1. Sequenced input: PBMCs. The CDR3 protein: CAWRGGTGTDNEQFF. The nucleotides read TGTGCCTGGAGGGGAGGGACAGGGACCGACAATGAGCAGTTCTTC.